Sequencing of this T cell receptor beta chain was carried out in a study of cytomegalovirus exposure and HLA in healthy donors. Despite likely unrecorded immune exposures, the donors were nominally healthy at the time of sampling. The V and J ends lost 6 bases and 2 bases respectively, with 18 bases between them. Germline CDR1 and CDR2: LNHDA and SQIVND (reference sequence). This CDR3 has 16 residues. General study findings and limits: The authors confirmed in vitro that three CMV-associated chains were specific for CMV antigens. Reportedly, diagnosis of cytomegalovirus status by the classifier showed high specificity and sensitivity. An analysis that came later showed most CMV-associated TCR beta chains appearing HLA-restricted.

This clone has only a few counts. Its antigen is not identified. Use of 60 Vbeta and 13 Jbeta primers characterized the PCR. Sequenced by immunoSEQ multiplex PCR; TCRdb stores in-frame clones only, minus some. The sample yields 140,000 or so clones, 60% to 85% seen once. What was sequenced was PBMCs. The clonotype was recovered from a man between 40 and 49 years old in good health and CMV-seronegative. The chain uses TRBV19 and TRBJ2-3; perhaps TRBD2 as D (5 bases). The CDR3, as DNA: TGTGCCAGTAGCCCGGGTCCCCGAGGGCCCACAGATACGCAGTATTTT. Its translation is CASSPGPRGPTDTQYF.